The 16 T cell receptor beta chains listed next were all sequenced from one sample in a study of CD8 T cells in Susac syndrome. An amount of RNA that ranged from roughly 0.5 to 1 ug was reverse transcribed with random hexamers. From the immunoSEQ multiplex PCR reads, TCRdb called clonotypes with MiXCR, one entry per CDR3 protein. The data show about 120,000 distinct CDR3 sequences, approximately 90% seen once. The sequenced sample consisted of CD8+ T cells from PBMCs. These receptors were obtained from a human donor in good health.

This chain links TRBV24-1 with TRBJ2-7, with D tentatively TRBD1 or TRBD2 (5 bases each). Germline CDR1 and CDR2: KGHDR and SFDVKD. V was shortened by 3 bases and J by 1 base, with 12 bases between the two germline ends. The CDR3 spans 15 residues. The DNA of the CDR3 is TGTGCCACCAGTGATGACCGGGACGGATCCTACGAGCAGTACTTC. This translates into CATSDDRDGSYEQYF.

The chain uses TRBV5-1 and TRBJ2-7, with TRBD1 identical over 7 bases. The CDR3 is 12 amino acids. J lost 11 bases, V lost 4 bases, and 9 bases had no gene match. CDR1 is SGHRS and CDR2 is YFSETQ in the germline V gene. CDR3 nucleotides: TGCGCCAGCAGCGGGAGACAGGGCAGTAAGTACTTC. Translated, it gives CASSGRQGSKYF. Full variable domain (rest looked up from reference TRBV5-1 and TRBJ2-7): KAGVTQTPRYLIKTRGQQVTLSCSPISGHRSVSWYQQTPGQGLQFLFEYFSETQRNKGNFPGRFSGRQFSNSRSEMNVSTLELGDSALYLCASSGRQGSKYFGPGTRLTVT.

The rearrangement joins TRBV7-2 to TRBJ2-7, with TRBD1 identical over 8 bases. Trimming removed 1 base from V and 5 bases from J; junction bases left unmatched: 7. Germline values: CDR1 SGHTA, CDR2 FQGNSA. The CDR3 is 15 amino acids. The CDR3 is CASSLGFAGGNEQYF. The CDR3 DNA follows: TGTGCCAGCAGCTTAGGGTTCGCAGGGGGCAACGAGCAGTACTTC.

The chain couples TRBV12-3 or TRBV12-4 to TRBJ1-5; D ambiguous. The CDR3 extends over 14 amino acids. V was trimmed by 2 bases and J by 6 bases, leaving 11 bases between them. As DNA, the CDR3 is TGTGCCAGCAGTTTAAACCCCCGTCTTCAGCCCCAGCATTTT. This translates into CASSLNPRLQPQHF.

The chain combines TRBV3-1 with TRBJ2-1; no reliable D call. Germline CDR1 reads LGHDT; CDR2 reads YNNKEL (reference sequence). The V gene lost 5 bases and the J gene lost 0 bases, with 11 bases spanning the gap. The CDR3 covers 15 residues. The CDR3 DNA reads TGTGCCAGCAGCTATTCATTAAGCTCCTACAATGAGCAGTTCTTC. It encodes CASSYSLSSYNEQFF.

This sequence joins TRBV6-2 or TRBV6-3 and TRBJ2-5; 8 nucleotides line up with TRBD1. CDR1 MNHEY and CDR2 SVGEGT come from the germline V gene. The CDR3 runs to 14 residues. Unmatched junction bases numbered 7, after V lost 9 bases and J lost 1 base. DNA of the CDR3: TGTGCCAGTCGGGACAGGATCCTCCAAGAGACCCAGTACTTC. Protein: CASRDRILQETQYF.

V gene TRBV7-3 combines with J gene TRBJ1-6; TRBD1 agrees at 7 bases. This CDR3 is 13 amino acids long. Per the germline V gene, CDR1 is SGHTA and CDR2 is FQGTGA. V dropped 8 bases and J dropped 8; count of bases not matched to a gene: 6. The CDR3 DNA follows: TGTGCCAGCCGCAGGGGGAGAGATTCACCCCTCCACTTT. This sequence encodes CASRRGRDSPLHF.

The V call is TRBV3-1, the J call TRBJ2-2, with D maybe TRBD2 (7 bases). CDR1 and CDR2 from the germline V gene are LGHDT and YNNKEL (reference sequence). Between the trimmed V and J ends, which lost 4 bases and 3 bases, there was a span of 15 bases. The CDR3 spans 16 residues. The CDR3 DNA sequence: TGTGCCAGCAGCCCGGGGGGCCTAATCGACACCGGGGAGCTGTTTTTT. Translated: CASSPGGLIDTGELFF. Looking up the rest from reference TRBV3-1 and TRBJ2-2 gives the full variable domain: DTAVSQTPKYLVTQMGNDKSIKCEQNLGHDTMYWYKQDSKKFLKIMFSYNNKELIINETVPNRFSPKSPDKAHLNLHINSLELGDSAVYFCASSPGGLIDTGELFFGEGSRLTVL.

The chain is built from TRBV10-3 and TRBJ2-7; D uncertain. V lost 5 bases, J lost 6 bases, and 8 bases lay in between. Germline CDR1 is ENHRY and CDR2 is SYGVKD. This CDR3 has 11 residues. This CDR3 is CAISLDSEQYF. CDR3 coding DNA: TGTGCCATCAGTCTTGACTCCGAGCAGTACTTC.

This clonotype was picked up one time. This chain joins TRBV5-1 and TRBJ1-6, with D possibly matching TRBD1 (5 bases). The CDR3 has 14 residues. In germline, CDR1 is SGHRS, CDR2 YFSETQ. V was pared by 5 bases and J by 6 bases, with 12 bases between. CDR3 sequence reads: CASRETASNSPLHF. For the CDR3, the DNA is TGCGCCAGCAGGGAGACAGCCTCTAATTCACCCCTCCACTTT.

Regarding this clonotype: Likely a read error: the CDR3 ends without its conserved phenylalanine or tryptophan. The chain recombines TRBV4-1 with TRBJ2-7, with unresolved D. Trimming took 1 base from V and 2 from J, leaving 9 bases between them. Per the germline V gene, CDR1 is MGHRA and CDR2 is YSYEKL. The length of the CDR3 is 14 residues. In DNA, the CDR3 is TGCGCCAGCAGCCAAGGGACCGGCACCTACGAGCAGTACTCC. It translates to CASSQGTGTYEQYS.

The chain combines TRBV5-5 with TRBJ1-5, with 9 bases that match TRBD1. Germline V gene sequence: CDR1 SGHKS, CDR2 YYEKEE (reference sequence). The CDR3 contains 15 residues. J gave up 5 bases and V 2 bases, and 5 bases lay outside the gene matches. This CDR3 reads CASSLQGAPHQPQHF. CDR3 DNA: TGTGCCAGCAGCTTACAGGGGGCCCCCCATCAGCCCCAGCATTTT. The whole variable domain, filled in from reference TRBV5-5 and TRBJ1-5, reads DAGVTQSPTHLIKTRGQQVTLRCSPISGHKSVSWYQQVLGQGPQFIFQYYEKEERGRGNFPDRFSARQFPNYSSELNVNALLLGDSALYLCASSLQGAPHQPQHFGDGTRLSIL.

Note on this clonotype: An end of the junction does not agree with germline; a read error may underlie this. The gene calls are TRBV20-1 and TRBJ1-1; D uncertain. Germline CDR1 and CDR2: DFQATT and SNEGSKA (reference sequence). This CDR3 region has 11 residues. The CDR3 DNA reads as TGCAGTGTTGGGAGGAACTCTGAAGCTTTCTTT. Protein: CSVGRNSEAFF.

This clonotype was picked up one time. V and J are TRBV29-1 and TRBJ1-1; D remains unclear. Germline CDR1 and CDR2: SQVTM and ANQGSEA. The CDR3 is 13 amino acids. The germline V and J ends were trimmed by 3 bases and 11 bases, with 19 bases remaining between them. The CDR3 loop is CSVDRSQLMNAFF. For the CDR3, the DNA is TGCAGCGTTGATCGTAGTCAGCTAATGAATGCTTTCTTT.

The gene calls are TRBV12-3 or TRBV12-4 and TRBJ2-1, with 13 bases that match TRBD2. The CDR3 extends over 15 amino acids. The trim removed 5 bases at V and 9 bases at J, leaving 7 bases unmatched. The CDR3 loop is CASSEPGLAGSEQFF. CDR3 coding DNA: TGTGCCAGCAGTGAACCGGGACTAGCGGGAAGTGAGCAGTTCTTC.

This chain uses TRBV6-5 with TRBJ2-3, with D possibly matching TRBD2 (7 bases). Trimming took off 8 bases at V and 0 bases at J, with 12 bases between the two ends. The germline gives CDR1 MNHEY, CDR2 SVGAGI. This CDR3 has 14 amino acids. The CDR3 coding sequence is TGTGCCAGCGGAAGGGGGGGGAGCACAGATACGCAGTATTTT. As protein: CASGRGGSTDTQYF.